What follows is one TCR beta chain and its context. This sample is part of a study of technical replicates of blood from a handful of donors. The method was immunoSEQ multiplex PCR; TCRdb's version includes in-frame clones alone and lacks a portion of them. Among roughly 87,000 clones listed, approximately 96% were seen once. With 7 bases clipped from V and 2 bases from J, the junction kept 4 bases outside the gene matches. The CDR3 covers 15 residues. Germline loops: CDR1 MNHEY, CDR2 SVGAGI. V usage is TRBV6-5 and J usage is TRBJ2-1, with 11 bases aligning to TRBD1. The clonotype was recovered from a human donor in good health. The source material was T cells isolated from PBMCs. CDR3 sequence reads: CASTAGQGAYNEQFF. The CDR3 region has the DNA TGTGCCAGCACTGCGGGACAGGGGGCCTACAATGAGCAGTTCTTC.